The 3 T cell receptor beta chains presented below share a single source sample, sequenced in a study of T cell repertoires in cytomegalovirus infection. TCRdb ran MiXCR on the reads and lists one entry per CDR3 protein. This sample has fewer than 850,000 distinct CDR3 sequences, with approximately 32% found just once. For these receptors, no antigen is known. The source was cultured CD8+ T cells from PBMCs, collected from culture after CMV antigen stimulation. These receptors originate from a human donor in good health (CMV status not recorded). Some clones in this sample may be carry-over from other donors' samples.

This clonotype occurred a few times. The chain is built from TRBV15 and TRBJ1-1; 7 bases fit TRBD1. Germline CDR1 is LNHNV and CDR2 is YYDKDF (reference sequence). Trimming at V came to 2 bases and at J to 1 base, leaving 7 bases not matched to a gene. The length of the CDR3 is 16 residues. This chain's CDR3 is CATSRNLDRPNTEAFF. DNA for the CDR3: TGTGCCACCAGCAGAAATTTGGACAGGCCGAACACTGAAGCTTTCTTT.

V gene TRBV5-5 combines with J gene TRBJ2-1; D ambiguous. V was shortened by 4 bases and J by 3 bases, with 8 bases between the two germline ends. Germline V gene sequence: CDR1 SGHKS, CDR2 YYEKEE (reference sequence). The CDR3 covers 13 residues. CDR3 amino acids: CASSPQDYNEQFF. The CDR3, as DNA: TGTGCCAGCAGCCCCCAAGACTACAATGAGCAGTTCTTC.

This clonotype has only a few counts. V gene TRBV4-1 combines with J gene TRBJ2-5; D is unresolved. The CDR3 totals 14 residues. Germline loops: CDR1 MGHRA, CDR2 YSYEKL. Trimming removed 3 bases from V and 2 bases from J, with 10 bases in between. The CDR3 bases are TGCGCCAGCAGCCAGAGACGGCTACAAGAGACCCAGTACTTC. Residues: CASSQRRLQETQYF.